This T cell receptor (beta chain) was obtained from a study of T-cell reconstitution after alpha-beta-depleted transplantation in children (dated by TCRdb to the mid-2010s). Background for the entire study: The study quantitatively tracked T-cell immune reconstitution after TCRalphabeta/CD19-depleted allogeneic hematopoietic cell transplantation in children using TCR repertoire profiling.

Ends trimmed: V by 7 bases, J by 5 bases; bases unmatched to a gene: 8. The CDR3 runs 15 amino acids, cysteine and phenylalanine included. Solely the CDR3 DNA is kept, with 45 bases framed from the first base. CDR1 and CDR2 were assigned from the germline V gene as WSHSY and SAAADI. The receptor library was made with PCR. These reads were obtained on an Illumina HiSeq 2500. TCR libraries were prepared with molecular barcoding, using unique molecular identifiers to normalize TCRbeta repertoire quantification. TCRdb trimmed the raw reads at Q25, called clones with MiXCR and kept productive beta chains. Rows merge per CDR3 protein into single entries with the most common DNA and genes. The sample contains more than 250,000 distinct CDR3 sequences, more than 8% of them found a single time. The biggest ten clones account for about a tenth of the sample. As concerns this clonotype: What antigen it recognizes has not been identified. Base qualities are not provided; no much larger clone lies one nucleotide away.

The sequencing used PBMCs from the stem cell graft donor, collected from the stem cell graft. The clonotype was recovered from a human donor who donated a stem cell graft to a child with SCID. The chain is assembled from TRBV10-2 and TRBJ2-2; 9 of the junction bases match TRBD2. The CDR3 reads CASISGAGGTGELFF. The nucleotide sequence is given as TGCGCCAGCATCTCGGGAGCGGGGGGTACCGGGGAGCTGTTTTTT.